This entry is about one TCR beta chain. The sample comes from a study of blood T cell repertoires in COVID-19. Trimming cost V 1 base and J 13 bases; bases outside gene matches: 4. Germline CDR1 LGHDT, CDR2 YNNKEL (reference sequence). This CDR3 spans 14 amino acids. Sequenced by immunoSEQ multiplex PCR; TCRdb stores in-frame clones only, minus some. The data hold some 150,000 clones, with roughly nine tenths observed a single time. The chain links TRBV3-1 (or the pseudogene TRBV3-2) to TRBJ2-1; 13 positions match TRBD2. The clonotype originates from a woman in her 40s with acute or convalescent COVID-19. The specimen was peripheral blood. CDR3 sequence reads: CASSQAGTSGTQFF. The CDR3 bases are TGTGCCAGCAGCCAAGCCGGGACTAGCGGGACCCAGTTCTTC.